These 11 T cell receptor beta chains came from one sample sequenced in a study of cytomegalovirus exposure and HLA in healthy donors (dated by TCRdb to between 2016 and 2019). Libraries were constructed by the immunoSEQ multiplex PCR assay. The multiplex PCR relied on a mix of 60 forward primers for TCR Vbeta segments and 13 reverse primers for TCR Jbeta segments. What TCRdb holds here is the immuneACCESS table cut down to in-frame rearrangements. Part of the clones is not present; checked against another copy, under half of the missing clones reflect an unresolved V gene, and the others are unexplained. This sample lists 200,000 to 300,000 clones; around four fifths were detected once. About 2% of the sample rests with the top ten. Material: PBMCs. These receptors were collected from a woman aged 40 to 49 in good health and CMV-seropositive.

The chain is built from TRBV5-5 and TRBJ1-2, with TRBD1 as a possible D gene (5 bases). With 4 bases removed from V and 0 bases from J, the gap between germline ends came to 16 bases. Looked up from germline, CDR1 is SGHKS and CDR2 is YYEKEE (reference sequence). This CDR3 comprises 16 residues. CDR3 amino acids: CASSRPGTETNYGYTF. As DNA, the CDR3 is TGTGCCAGCAGCAGGCCCGGGACTGAAACTAACTATGGCTACACCTTC.

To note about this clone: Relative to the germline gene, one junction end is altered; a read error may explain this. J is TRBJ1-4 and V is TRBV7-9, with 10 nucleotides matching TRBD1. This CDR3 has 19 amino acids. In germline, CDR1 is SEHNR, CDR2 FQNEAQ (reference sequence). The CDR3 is CSSSLGTTGGLWTNEKLFF. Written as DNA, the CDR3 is TGTTCCAGCAGCTTAGGGACGACAGGGGGCCTTTGGACTAATGAAAAACTGTTTTTT.

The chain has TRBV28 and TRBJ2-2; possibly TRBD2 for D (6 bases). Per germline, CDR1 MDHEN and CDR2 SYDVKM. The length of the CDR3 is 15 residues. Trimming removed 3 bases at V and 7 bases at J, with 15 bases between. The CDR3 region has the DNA TGTGCCAGCAGTTTGACCGGGACTCCATTCGGGGAGCTGTTTTTT. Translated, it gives CASSLTGTPFGELFF.

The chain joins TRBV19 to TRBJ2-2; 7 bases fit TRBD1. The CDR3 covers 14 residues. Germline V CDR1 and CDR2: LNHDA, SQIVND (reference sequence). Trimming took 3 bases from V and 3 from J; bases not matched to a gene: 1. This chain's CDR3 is CASSIDRDTGELFF. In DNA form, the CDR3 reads TGTGCCAGTAGTATCGACAGGGACACCGGGGAGCTGTTTTTT.

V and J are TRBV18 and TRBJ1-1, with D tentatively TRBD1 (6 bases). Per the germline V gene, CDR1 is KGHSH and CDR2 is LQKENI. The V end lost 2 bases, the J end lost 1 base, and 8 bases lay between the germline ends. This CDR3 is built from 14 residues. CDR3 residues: CASSPSGENTEAFF. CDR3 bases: TGTGCCAGCTCACCATCAGGGGAGAACACTGAAGCTTTCTTT.

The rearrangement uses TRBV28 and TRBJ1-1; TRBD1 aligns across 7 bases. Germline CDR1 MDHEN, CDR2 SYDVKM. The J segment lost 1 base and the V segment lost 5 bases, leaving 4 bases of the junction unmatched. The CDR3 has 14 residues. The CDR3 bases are TGTGCCAGCAGTATGGGGACAGCGAACACTGAAGCTTTCTTT. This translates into CASSMGTANTEAFF.

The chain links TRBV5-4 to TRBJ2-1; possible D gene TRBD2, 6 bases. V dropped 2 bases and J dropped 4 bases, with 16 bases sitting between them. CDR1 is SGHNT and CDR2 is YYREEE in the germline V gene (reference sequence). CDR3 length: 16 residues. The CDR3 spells CASSLPTGTSYNEQFF. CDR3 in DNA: TGTGCCAGCAGCTTACCTACCGGGACTTCTTACAATGAGCAGTTCTTC.

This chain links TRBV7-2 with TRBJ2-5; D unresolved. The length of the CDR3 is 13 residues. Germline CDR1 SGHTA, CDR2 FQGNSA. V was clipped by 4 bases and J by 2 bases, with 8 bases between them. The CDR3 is CASSSLVQETQYF. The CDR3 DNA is TGTGCCAGCAGCTCCCTAGTTCAAGAGACCCAGTACTTC.

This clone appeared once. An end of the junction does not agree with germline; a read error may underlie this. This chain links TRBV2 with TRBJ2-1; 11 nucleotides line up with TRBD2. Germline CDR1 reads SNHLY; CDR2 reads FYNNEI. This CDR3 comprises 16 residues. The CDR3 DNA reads TGTGCCAGCAGAGAAGGCCTGGGGCTAGCGGGAGGCGAGCAGTTCTTC. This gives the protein CASREGLGLAGGEQFF.

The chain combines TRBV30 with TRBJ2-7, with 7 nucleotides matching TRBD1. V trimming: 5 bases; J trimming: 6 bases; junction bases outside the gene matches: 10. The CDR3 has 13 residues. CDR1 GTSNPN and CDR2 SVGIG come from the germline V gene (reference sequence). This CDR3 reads CAWGRQGVGEQYF. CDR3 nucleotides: TGTGCCTGGGGGCGACAGGGAGTCGGCGAGCAGTACTTC.

CDR3 bases: TGTGCCATCAGTGAGGCCGGGACTAGCGCTTCCTACGAGCAGTACTTC. Its protein is CAISEAGTSASYEQYF. The rearrangement links TRBV10-3 to TRBJ2-7, with TRBD2 identical over 10 bases. CDR1 is ENHRY, CDR2 SYGVKD, per germline. Trimming at V came to 2 bases and at J to 1 base, leaving 5 bases not matched to a gene. There are 16 residues in the CDR3.